The 11 T cell receptor beta chains listed next were all sequenced from one sample in a study of blood T cell repertoires in COVID-19. TCRdb's table, derived via immunoSEQ multiplex PCR, lists solely in-frame clones and lacks some. The table lists about 75,000 clones, 88% of them singletons. Sequencing was performed on peripheral blood. The receptors shown here come from a human donor in a cohort sampled during active COVID-19.

This sequence joins TRBV5-8 and TRBJ2-7; D might be TRBD2 (5 bases). CDR1 SGHTS and CDR2 YDEGEE come from the germline V gene. Trimming stripped 4 bases from V and 1 base from J, with 21 bases between. The CDR3 loop spans 17 amino acids. CDR3 amino acids: CASSPVGGVRRSYEQYF. The CDR3 region has the DNA TGTGCCAGCAGCCCCGTCGGAGGAGTGAGGAGATCCTACGAGCAGTACTTC.

The V gene is TRBV7-2, the J gene TRBJ1-3, with D possibly matching TRBD1 (6 bases). The V end lost 5 bases, the J end lost 0 bases, and 14 bases lay between the germline ends. In germline, CDR1 is SGHTA, CDR2 FQGNSA. The CDR3 has 16 amino acids. The CDR3 is CASSPQQGLSGNTIYF. The CDR3 region has the DNA TGTGCCAGCAGCCCTCAACAGGGCCTCTCTGGAAACACCATATATTTT.

The chain employs TRBV2 and TRBJ2-1; D perhaps matches TRBD2 (6 bases). Trimming cost V 2 bases and J 15 bases, with 17 bases left between them. Germline loops: CDR1 SNHLY, CDR2 FYNNEI. There are 13 residues in the CDR3. Here the CDR3 reads CASSERSQGGRFF. The CDR3 bases are TGTGCCAGCAGTGAACGATCGCAGGGAGGACGGTTCTTC.

This clone was recorded once. The V call is TRBV5-1, the J call TRBJ2-7; 10 nucleotides line up with TRBD2. The CDR3 loop spans 15 amino acids. The ends lost 1 base at V and 0 bases at J; junction bases unmatched: 1. Germline V gene data show CDR1 as SGHRS and CDR2 as YFSETQ. The CDR3 DNA follows: TGCGCCAGCAGCTTGACTAGCGGGGCCTCCTACGAGCAGTACTTC. Translation gives CASSLTSGASYEQYF.

This clone was picked up many times. This CDR3 is also generated by other DNA sequences in the sample. The gene calls are TRBV29-1 and TRBJ1-2; 9 bases map to TRBD1. The V gene's germline CDR1 is SQVTM and CDR2 ANQGSEA. V lost 4 bases and J lost 4; bases outside the gene matches: 4. The CDR3 has 13 residues. The CDR3 region is CSVGTGVGYGYTF. The CDR3 DNA is TGCAGCGTTGGGACAGGGGTAGGCTATGGCTACACCTTC.

The J gene is TRBJ1-5, the V gene TRBV9; possibly TRBD1 for D (6 bases). Germline-derived CDR1 and CDR2 are SGDLS and YYNGEE. The V and J ends lost 4 bases and 4 bases respectively, with 15 bases between them. The CDR3 contains 15 residues. CDR3 in DNA: TGTGCCAGCAGCCCCGGCCCACAGGGTAATCAGCCCCAGCATTTT. This translates into CASSPGPQGNQPQHF.

The chain employs TRBV9 and TRBJ2-7, with 7 bases identical to TRBD1. V lost 2 bases to trimming and J lost 3 bases; unmatched junction nucleotides: 5. Germline assignment: CDR1 SGDLS and CDR2 YYNGEE. This CDR3 is 14 amino acids long. CDR3 nucleotide sequence: TGTGCCAGCAGCGTTGGACAGGCAGGCTACGAGCAGTACTTC. It codes for CASSVGQAGYEQYF.

The chain uses TRBV5-5 and TRBJ2-2; 7 bases align to TRBD2. Germline CDR1 reads SGHKS; CDR2 reads YYEKEE (reference sequence). The CDR3 extends over 16 amino acids. V shed 5 bases, J shed 2 bases, and the junction held 9 bases outside the gene matches. This CDR3 reads CASRSASGVNTGELFF. CDR3 sequence (DNA): TGTGCCAGCAGATCGGCGAGCGGGGTAAACACCGGGGAGCTGTTTTTT.

The genes are TRBV6-5 and TRBJ2-7; D possibly corresponds to TRBD2 (5 bases). V lost 4 bases, J lost 13 bases, and 14 bases lay in between. The germline V gene has CDR1 MNHEY and CDR2 SVGAGI. This CDR3 has 11 residues. The chain's CDR3 is CASSSLLGQYF. CDR3 nucleotides: TGTGCCAGCAGTTCCCTACTAGGGCAATACTTC.

V and J are TRBV4-3 and TRBJ2-2; no reliable D call. There are 15 residues in the CDR3. Trimming shortened V by 0 bases and J by 4 bases, and 9 bases separated the two germline ends. The V gene's germline CDR1 is LGHNA and CDR2 YSLEER. The CDR3 nucleotides are TGCGCCAGCAGCCAAGATCTAGGTCCCACCGGGGAGCTGTTTTTT. Its protein is CASSQDLGPTGELFF.

This clone was seen only a few times. The rearrangement links TRBV19 to TRBJ1-5; TRBD1 aligns across 8 bases. V dropped 7 bases and J dropped 9; count of bases not matched to a gene: 17. Germline V lookup: CDR1 LNHDA, CDR2 SQIVND (reference sequence). The CDR3 runs 16 residues. The CDR3 loop reads CASTVATGQGTLPQHF. CDR3 DNA sequence: TGTGCCAGTACCGTGGCTACCGGACAGGGAACTTTGCCCCAGCATTTT.